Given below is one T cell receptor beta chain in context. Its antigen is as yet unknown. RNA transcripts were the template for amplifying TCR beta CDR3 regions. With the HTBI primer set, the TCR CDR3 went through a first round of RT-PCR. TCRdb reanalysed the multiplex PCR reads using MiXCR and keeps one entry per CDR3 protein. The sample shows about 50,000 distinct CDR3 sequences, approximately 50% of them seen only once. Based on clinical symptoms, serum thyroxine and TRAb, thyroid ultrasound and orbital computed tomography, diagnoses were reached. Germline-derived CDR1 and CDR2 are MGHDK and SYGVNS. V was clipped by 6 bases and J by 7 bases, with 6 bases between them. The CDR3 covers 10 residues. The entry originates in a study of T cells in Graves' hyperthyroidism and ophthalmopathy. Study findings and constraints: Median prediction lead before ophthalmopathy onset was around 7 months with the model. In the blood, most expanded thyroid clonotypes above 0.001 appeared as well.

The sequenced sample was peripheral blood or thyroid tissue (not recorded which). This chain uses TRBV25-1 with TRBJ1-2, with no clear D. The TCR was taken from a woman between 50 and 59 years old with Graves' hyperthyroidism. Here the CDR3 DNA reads TGTGCCAGCAGAGGTGGTGGCTACACCTTC. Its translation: CASRGGGYTF.